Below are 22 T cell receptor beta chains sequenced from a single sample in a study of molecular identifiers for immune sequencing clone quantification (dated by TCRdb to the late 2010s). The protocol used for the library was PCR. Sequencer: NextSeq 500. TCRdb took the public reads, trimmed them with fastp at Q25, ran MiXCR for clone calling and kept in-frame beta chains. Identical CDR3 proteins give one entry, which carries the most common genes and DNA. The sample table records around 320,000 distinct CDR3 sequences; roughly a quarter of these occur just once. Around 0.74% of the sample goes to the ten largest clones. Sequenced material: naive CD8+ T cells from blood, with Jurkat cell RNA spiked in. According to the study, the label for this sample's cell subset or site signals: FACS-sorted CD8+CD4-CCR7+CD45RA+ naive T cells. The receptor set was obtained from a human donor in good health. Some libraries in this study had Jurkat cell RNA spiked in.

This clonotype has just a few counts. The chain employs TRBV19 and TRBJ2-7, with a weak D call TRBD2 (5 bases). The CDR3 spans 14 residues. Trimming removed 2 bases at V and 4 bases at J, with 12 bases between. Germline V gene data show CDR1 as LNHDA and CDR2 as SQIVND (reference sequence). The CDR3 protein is CASSIYGEGYEQYF. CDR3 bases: TGTGCCAGTAGTATATACGGGGAAGGGTACGAGCAGTACTTC.

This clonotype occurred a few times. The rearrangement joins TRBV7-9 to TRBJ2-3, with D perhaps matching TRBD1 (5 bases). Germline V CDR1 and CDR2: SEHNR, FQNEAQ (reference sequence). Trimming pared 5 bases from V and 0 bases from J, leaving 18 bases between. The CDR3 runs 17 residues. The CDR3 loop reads CASSAVLGVSSTDTQYF. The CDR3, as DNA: TGTGCCAGCAGCGCAGTGCTAGGGGTTTCTAGCACAGATACGCAGTATTTT.

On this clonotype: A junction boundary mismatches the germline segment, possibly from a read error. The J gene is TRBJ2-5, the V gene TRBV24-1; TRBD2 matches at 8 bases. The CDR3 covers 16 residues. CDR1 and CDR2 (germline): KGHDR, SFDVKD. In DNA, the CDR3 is TGTGCCACCGGCATGTCGCCAGCGGGAGTCCCGGAGACCCACTACTTC. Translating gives CATGMSPAGVPETHYF.

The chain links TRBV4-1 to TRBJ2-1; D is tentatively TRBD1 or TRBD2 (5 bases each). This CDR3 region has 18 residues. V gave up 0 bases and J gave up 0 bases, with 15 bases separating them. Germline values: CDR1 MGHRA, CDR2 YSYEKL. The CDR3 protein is CASSQDNRGFSSYNEQFF. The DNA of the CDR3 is TGCGCCAGCAGCCAAGACAATCGGGGCTTCAGCTCCTACAATGAGCAGTTCTTC.

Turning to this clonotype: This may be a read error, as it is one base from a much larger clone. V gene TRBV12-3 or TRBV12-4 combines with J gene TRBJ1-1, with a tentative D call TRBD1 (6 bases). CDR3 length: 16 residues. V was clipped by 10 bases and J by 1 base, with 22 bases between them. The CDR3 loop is CATVGRAGETNTEAFF. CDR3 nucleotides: TGTGCCACGGTCGGACGGGCAGGGGAGACGAACACTGAAGCTTTCTTT.

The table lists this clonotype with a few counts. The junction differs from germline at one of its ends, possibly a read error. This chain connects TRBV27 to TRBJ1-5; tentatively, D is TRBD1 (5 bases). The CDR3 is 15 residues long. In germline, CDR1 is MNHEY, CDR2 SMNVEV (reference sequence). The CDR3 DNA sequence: TGTGCCGGCAGTTCTCCCAGGGATAGCAATCAGCCCCAGCATTTT. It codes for CAGSSPRDSNQPQHF.

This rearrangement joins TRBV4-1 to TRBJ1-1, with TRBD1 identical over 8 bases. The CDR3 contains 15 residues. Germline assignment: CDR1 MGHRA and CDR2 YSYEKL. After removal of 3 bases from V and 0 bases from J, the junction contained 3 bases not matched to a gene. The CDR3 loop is CASSQPTGVNTEAFF. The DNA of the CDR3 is TGCGCCAGCAGCCAGCCGACAGGGGTGAACACTGAAGCTTTCTTT.

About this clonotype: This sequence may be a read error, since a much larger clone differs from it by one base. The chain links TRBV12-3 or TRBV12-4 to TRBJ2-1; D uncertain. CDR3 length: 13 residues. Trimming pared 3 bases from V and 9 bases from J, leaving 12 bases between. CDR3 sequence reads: CASSLNGISEQFF. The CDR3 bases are TGTGCCAGCAGTTTGAATGGGATAAGTGAGCAGTTCTTC.

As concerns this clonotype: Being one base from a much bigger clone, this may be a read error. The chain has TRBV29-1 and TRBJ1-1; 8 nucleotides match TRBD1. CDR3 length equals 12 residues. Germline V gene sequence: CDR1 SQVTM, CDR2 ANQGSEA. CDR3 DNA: TGCAGCGGGACAGGGTTGAACACTGAAGCTGTCTTT. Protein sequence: CSGTGLNTEAVF.

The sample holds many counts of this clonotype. CDR3 residues: CSTRTEITDTQYF. CDR3 nucleotides: TGCAGCACGAGGACAGAGATCACAGATACGCAGTATTTT. This chain connects TRBV29-1 to TRBJ2-3; tentative D call: TRBD1 (6 bases). The V gene's germline CDR1 is SQVTM and CDR2 ANQGSEA. The CDR3 length is 13 residues. V lost 8 bases to trimming and J lost 2 bases, with 14 bases between them.

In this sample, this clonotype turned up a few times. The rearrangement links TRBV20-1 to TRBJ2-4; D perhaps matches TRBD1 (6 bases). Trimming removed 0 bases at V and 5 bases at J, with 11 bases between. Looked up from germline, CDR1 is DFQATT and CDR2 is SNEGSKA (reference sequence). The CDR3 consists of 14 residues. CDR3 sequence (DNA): TGCAGTGCTAGAGATGATGGGGGCGAAAACATTCAGTACTTC. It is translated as CSARDDGGENIQYF.

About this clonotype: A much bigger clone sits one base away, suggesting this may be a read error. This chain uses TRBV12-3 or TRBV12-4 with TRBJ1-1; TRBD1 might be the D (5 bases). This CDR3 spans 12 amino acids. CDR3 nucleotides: TGTGCCAGCAGGGGGCAAGGCACTGAAGCTTCCTTT. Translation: CASRGQGTEASF.

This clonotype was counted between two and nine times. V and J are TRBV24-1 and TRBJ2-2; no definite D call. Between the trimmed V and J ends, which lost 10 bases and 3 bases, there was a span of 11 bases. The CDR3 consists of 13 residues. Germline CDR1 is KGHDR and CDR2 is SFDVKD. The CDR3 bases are TGTGCCACGAGGACGTTGGACACCGGGGAGCTGTTTTTT. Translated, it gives CATRTLDTGELFF.

The CDR3 loop is CASSLPRQGANAGELFF. DNA of the CDR3: TGCGCCAGCAGTTTGCCACGACAGGGGGCTAACGCCGGGGAGCTGTTTTTT. The chain links TRBV5-1 to TRBJ2-2; 10 bases fit TRBD1. V lost 5 bases and J lost 6; bases outside the gene matches: 13. CDR3 length equals 17 residues. Germline CDR1 is SGHRS and CDR2 is YFSETQ.

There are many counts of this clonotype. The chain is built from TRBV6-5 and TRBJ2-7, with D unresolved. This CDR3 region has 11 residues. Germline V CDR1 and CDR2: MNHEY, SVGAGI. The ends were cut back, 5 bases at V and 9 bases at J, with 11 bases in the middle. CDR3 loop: CASSPGSVQYF. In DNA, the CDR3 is TGTGCCAGCAGTCCCGGGTCTGTGCAGTACTTC.

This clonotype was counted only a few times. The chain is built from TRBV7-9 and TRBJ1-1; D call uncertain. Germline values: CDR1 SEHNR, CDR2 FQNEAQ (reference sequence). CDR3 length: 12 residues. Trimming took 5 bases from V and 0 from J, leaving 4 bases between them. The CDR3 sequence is CASSTVNTEAFF. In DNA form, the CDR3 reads TGTGCCAGCAGCACAGTGAACACTGAAGCTTTCTTT.

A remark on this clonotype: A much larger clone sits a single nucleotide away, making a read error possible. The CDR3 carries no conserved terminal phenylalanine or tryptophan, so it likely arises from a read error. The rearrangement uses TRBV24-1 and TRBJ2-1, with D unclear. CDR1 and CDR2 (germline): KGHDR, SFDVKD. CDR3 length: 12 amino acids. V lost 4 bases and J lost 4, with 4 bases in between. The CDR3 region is CATSDRYNEQFL. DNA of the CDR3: TGTGCCACCAGTGACCGGTACAATGAGCAGTTCCTC.

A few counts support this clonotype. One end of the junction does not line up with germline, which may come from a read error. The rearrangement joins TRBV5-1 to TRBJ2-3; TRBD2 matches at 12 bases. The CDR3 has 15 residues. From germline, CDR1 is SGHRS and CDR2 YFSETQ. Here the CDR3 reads CVSSLLTSGGDTQYF. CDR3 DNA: TGCGTCAGCAGCTTGTTGACTAGCGGGGGAGATACGCAGTATTTT.

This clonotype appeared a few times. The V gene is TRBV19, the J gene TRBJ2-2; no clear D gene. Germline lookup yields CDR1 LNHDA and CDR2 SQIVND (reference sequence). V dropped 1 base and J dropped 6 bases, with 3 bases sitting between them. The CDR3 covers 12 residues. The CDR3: CASSIVAGELFF. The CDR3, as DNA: TGTGCCAGTAGTATAGTCGCCGGGGAGCTGTTTTTT.

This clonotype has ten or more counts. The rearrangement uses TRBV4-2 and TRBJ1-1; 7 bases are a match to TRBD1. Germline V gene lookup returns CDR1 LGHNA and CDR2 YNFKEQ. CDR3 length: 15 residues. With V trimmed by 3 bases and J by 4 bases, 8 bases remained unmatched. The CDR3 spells CASSQEQGLFTEAFF. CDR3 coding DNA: TGTGCCAGCAGCCAGGAACAGGGGCTATTCACTGAAGCTTTCTTT.

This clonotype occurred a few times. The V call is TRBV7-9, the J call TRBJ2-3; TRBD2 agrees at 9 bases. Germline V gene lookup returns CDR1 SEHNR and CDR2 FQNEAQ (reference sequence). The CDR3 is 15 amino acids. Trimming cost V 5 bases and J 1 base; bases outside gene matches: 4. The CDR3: CASSPPSGGTDTQYF. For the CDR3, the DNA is TGTGCCAGCAGCCCTCCTAGCGGGGGCACAGATACGCAGTATTTT.

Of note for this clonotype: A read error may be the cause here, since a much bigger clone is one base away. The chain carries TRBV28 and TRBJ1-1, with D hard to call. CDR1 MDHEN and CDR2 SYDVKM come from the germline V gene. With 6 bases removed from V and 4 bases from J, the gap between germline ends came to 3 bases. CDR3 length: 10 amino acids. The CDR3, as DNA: TGTGCCAGCAGCGCCACTGAAGCTTTCTTT. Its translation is CASSATEAFF. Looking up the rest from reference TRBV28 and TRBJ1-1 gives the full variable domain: DVKVTQSSRYLVKRTGEKVFLECVQDMDHENMFWYRQDPGLGLRLIYFSYDVKMKEKGDIPEGYSVSREKKERFSLILESASTNQTSMYLCASSATEAFFGQGTRLTVV.